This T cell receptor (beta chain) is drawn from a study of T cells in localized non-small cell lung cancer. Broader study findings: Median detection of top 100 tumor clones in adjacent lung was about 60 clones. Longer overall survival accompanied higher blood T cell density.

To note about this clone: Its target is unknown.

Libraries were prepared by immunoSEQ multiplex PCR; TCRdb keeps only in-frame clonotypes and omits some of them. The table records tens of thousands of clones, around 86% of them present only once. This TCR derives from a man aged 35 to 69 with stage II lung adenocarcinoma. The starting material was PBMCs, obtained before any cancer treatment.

In nucleotides, the CDR3 is TGCGCCAGCAGCTTGTCAGTTTCGAACACTGAAGCTTTCTTT. Amino acid sequence: CASSLSVSNTEAFF. V and J are TRBV5-1 and TRBJ1-1; D not certain. Germline assignment: CDR1 SGHRS and CDR2 YFSETQ. Trimming stripped 1 base from V and 1 base from J, with 8 bases between. The CDR3 is 14 residues long.